This is a list of T cell receptor beta chains from one sample in a study of T cell responses to AZD1222 COVID-19 vaccine. Some clones are missing from TCRdb's copy, which holds only in-frame ones; the method was immunoSEQ multiplex PCR. Of around 70,000 clones listed, around 85% were seen once; the top ten hold roughly 20%. The sequences come from peripheral blood, collected on day 0 of AZD1222 vaccination. These receptors originate from an adult in good health. CDR3s include the opening cysteine and the closing phenylalanine or tryptophan. D genes are given only for firm matches. Only part of the rows carry a size: once, few, many, or a class if the clone is expanded.

abundance	len	v_gene	j_gene	d_gene	CDR3nt	CDR3aa
-	11	TRBV12-5	TRBJ1-1	-	TGTGCTAGTGGTCAGGGGAATGAAGCTTTCTTT	CASGQGNEAFF
-	15	TRBV5-6	TRBJ2-1	-	TGTGCCAGCAGCTTGGTAGCGTCTTACTACAATGAGCAGTTCTTC	CASSLVASYYNEQFF
-	16	TRBV5-1	TRBJ1-4	TRBD1	TGCGCCAGCAGCTCTTTACCGGGACAGATTAATGAAAAACTGTTTTTT	CASSSLPGQINEKLFF
-	14	TRBV19	TRBJ1-4	-	TGTGCCAGTAGTCGGGGGATGGCTAATGAAAAACTGTTTTTT	CASSRGMANEKLFF
-	15	TRBV5-1	TRBJ2-1	TRBD2	TGCGCCAGCAGCTTGGCGGGACTAGCCCTTAATGAGCAGTTCTTC	CASSLAGLALNEQFF
once	15	TRBV4-1	TRBJ1-2	-	TGCGCCAGCAGCGGAGGCCTGACAGCTAACTATGGCTACACCTTC	CASSGGLTANYGYTF
-	16	TRBV28	TRBJ1-3	TRBD1	TGTGCCAGCAGCTCCGAGTGGGGACAGGGGATGGACACCATATATTTT	CASSSEWGQGMDTIYF
-	14	TRBV15	TRBJ1-2	-	TGTGCCACCAGCAGAGATAGCGGGGCTGGTGGCTACACCTTC	CATSRDSGAGGYTF
-	14	TRBV18	TRBJ2-5	TRBD2	TGTGCCAGCCGAACTAGCGCCTCCCAAGAGACCCAGTACTTC	CASRTSASQETQYF
once	14	TRBV6-5	TRBJ1-1	TRBD1	TGTGCCAGCAGTAGGACAGGCCGAAACACTGAAGCTTTCTTT	CASSRTGRNTEAFF
-	14	TRBV6-5	TRBJ1-3	-	TGTGCCAGCAGCCAGAGGGTGGAAGGAAACACCATATATTTT	CASSQRVEGNTIYF
-	16	TRBV4-1	TRBJ2-7	-	TGCGCCAGCAGCCTAGGGGAGGCGACTACCACCTACGAGCAGTACTTC	CASSLGEATTTYEQYF
-	14	TRBV6-5	TRBJ1-3	-	TGTGCCAGCAGGGCACAGAGCTCTGGAAACACCATATATTTT	CASRAQSSGNTIYF
-	12	TRBV11-2	TRBJ2-5	-	TGTGCCAGCAGCTTACTCCAAGAGACCCAGTACTTC	CASSLLQETQYF
-	16	TRBV5-1	TRBJ2-7	-	TGCGCCAGCAGCTGGCCCTCCGACAGGGAGGACTACGAGCAGTACTTC	CASSWPSDREDYEQYF
-	15	TRBV5-1	TRBJ1-1	-	TGCGCCAGCAGTTTCAACAGCGATGTAAACACTGAAGCTTTCTTT	CASSFNSDVNTEAFF
-	14	TRBV2	TRBJ1-3	-	TGTGCCAGCAGTGAGGGGGTGGCTGGAAACACCATATATTTT	CASSEGVAGNTIYF
many	14	TRBV12-5	TRBJ2-3	-	TGTGCTAGTGGTTTAAGGACGTCCACAGATACGCAGTATTTT	CASGLRTSTDTQYF
-	13	TRBV5-1	TRBJ1-1	-	TGCGCCAGCAGCTTGGGGGCGAACACTGAAGCTTTCTTT	CASSLGANTEAFF
medium-sized	14	TRBV25-1	TRBJ2-2	-	TGTGCCAGCACCGGAGACGGCGACACCGGGGAGCTGTTTTTT	CASTGDGDTGELFF
-	15	TRBV6-5	TRBJ1-2	-	TGTGCCAGCAGTACCATAGAAACAGGGAGCTATGGCTACACCTTC	CASSTIETGSYGYTF
-	13	TRBV11-2	TRBJ1-5	-	TGTGCCAGCAGCTTAGACTGGAGTAAAGCCCAGCATTTT	CASSLDWSKAQHF
-	15	TRBV5-1	TRBJ2-1	-	TGCGCCAGCAGCCCGGACAGCACCCGATTCAATGAGCAGTTCTTC	CASSPDSTRFNEQFF
-	14	TRBV29-1	TRBJ1-5	TRBD1	TGCAGCCCAGGGACAGGGCACCGGGGGCAGCCCCAGCATTTT	CSPGTGHRGQPQHF
-	13	TRBV12-5	TRBJ2-7	TRBD1	TGTGCTAGTGGTTTGGAACAGGGGGTTAAGCAGTACTTC	CASGLEQGVKQYF
-	15	TRBV5-1	TRBJ2-1	TRBD1	TGCGCCAGCAGCCCCAGCGGGACAGGGTACAATGAGCAGTTCTTC	CASSPSGTGYNEQFF
-	11	TRBV6-6	TRBJ2-1	-	TGTGCCAGCAGTAGGGTGAATGAGCAGTTCTTC	CASSRVNEQFF
once	15	TRBV11-2	TRBJ1-3	-	TGTGCCAGCAGTCCCTATAGGGACACTTGGAACACCATATATTTT	CASSPYRDTWNTIYF